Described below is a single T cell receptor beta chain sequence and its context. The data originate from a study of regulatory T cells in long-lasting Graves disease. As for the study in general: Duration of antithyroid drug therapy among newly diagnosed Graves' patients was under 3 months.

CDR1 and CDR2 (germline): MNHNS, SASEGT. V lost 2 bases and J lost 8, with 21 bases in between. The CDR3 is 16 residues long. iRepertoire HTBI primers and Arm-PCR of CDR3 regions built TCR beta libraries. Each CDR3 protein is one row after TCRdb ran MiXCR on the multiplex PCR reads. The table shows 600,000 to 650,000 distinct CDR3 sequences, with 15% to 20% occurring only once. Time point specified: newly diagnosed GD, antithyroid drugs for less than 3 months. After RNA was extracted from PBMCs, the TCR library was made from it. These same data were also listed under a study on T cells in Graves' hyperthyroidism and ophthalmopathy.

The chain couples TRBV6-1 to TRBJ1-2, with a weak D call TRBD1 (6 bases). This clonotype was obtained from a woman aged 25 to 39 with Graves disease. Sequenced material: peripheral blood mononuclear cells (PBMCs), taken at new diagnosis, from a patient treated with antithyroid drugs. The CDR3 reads CASSELIRGGPRGYTF. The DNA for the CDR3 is TGTGCCAGCAGTGAATTAATAAGGGGGGGCCCTCGCGGCTACACCTTC.